This T cell receptor beta chain was found in a study of shared clonotypes between healthy human individuals. Whole-study context: Donor ages ranged 18 to 49 years: a couple of women, a few men. Used for every donor were three CD4 naive, three CD4 memory, two CD8 naive and one CD8 memory plate.

V lost 7 bases and J 6 bases, leaving 19 bases between the germline ends. CDR3 length: 15 residues. The V gene's germline CDR1 is MNHNS and CDR2 SASEGT. A deep-level run was used for the assay. Sequencing was performed with immunoSEQ multiplex PCR; in TCRdb, only in-frame clones are kept and a portion is missing. In the table there are a few million clones, about 94% of which are singletons. Naive CD8 cells, CD45RO-negative and positively selected for CCR7, excluded terminally differentiated effector memory CD45RA+ cells. The clonotype comes from a young man in good health. Some clones in this sample may be carry-over from other donors' samples. This sequence joins TRBV6-1 and TRBJ2-4, with D possibly being TRBD2 (6 bases). Sequencing was carried out using naive CD8+ T cells from PBMCs. The CDR3 protein is CASTGTRVVGNIQYF. The CDR3 coding sequence is TGTGCCAGCACCGGGACTCGAGTAGTTGGAAACATTCAGTACTTC.